This entry lists 16 T cell receptor beta chains sequenced from one sample in a study of T-cell memory formation after mild COVID-19. In TCRdb, the 5' RACE reads were re-called with MiXCR into one record per CDR3 protein. Of 250,000 to 300,000 distinct CDR3 sequences in the sample, roughly 18% are singletons; the top ten hold 23%. The sequencing input was PBMCs or a T cell subset sorted from them (not recorded which). The source of these receptors is a man in his late teens or twenties who had mild COVID-19 (a few samples of this study predate the infection). Cell type and time point are not known.

J is TRBJ1-1 and V is TRBV7-6, with D possibly TRBD1 on 5 matching bases. The V end was cut by 5 bases, the J end by 5 bases, with 18 bases between. This CDR3 contains 15 residues. The germline gives CDR1 SGHVS, CDR2 FNYEAQ. CDR3 in amino acids: CASSRRGLIGTEAFF. CDR3 DNA: TGTGCCAGCAGCCGCCGGGGCCTGATAGGTACTGAAGCTTTCTTT.

This clonotype was recorded at least ten times. The chain uses TRBV7-8 and TRBJ2-1; maybe TRBD2 (5 bases). V dropped 5 bases and J dropped 5 bases, with 16 bases sitting between them. Germline lookup yields CDR1 SGHVS and CDR2 FQNEAQ. The CDR3 spans 15 residues. Here the CDR3 DNA reads TGTGCCAGCAGCCCCCGTTGGCGGACTGACAATGAGCAGTTCTTC. It codes for CASSPRWRTDNEQFF. Filled out from reference TRBV7-8 and TRBJ2-1, the complete variable domain reads GAGVSQSPRYKVAKRGQDVALRCDPISGHVSLFWYQQALGQGPEFLTYFQNEAQLDKSGLPSDRFFAERPEGSVSTLKIQRTQQEDSAVYLCASSPRWRTDNEQFFGPGTRLTVL.

This clonotype was counted a single time. The rearrangement uses TRBV11-2 and TRBJ2-1; D unresolved. V was clipped by 1 base and J by 6 bases, with 4 bases between them. Looked up from germline, CDR1 is SGHAT and CDR2 is FQNNGV. The CDR3 length is 12 residues. Here the CDR3 reads CASSLAINEQFF. The CDR3 nucleotides are TGTGCCAGCAGCTTAGCGATCAATGAGCAGTTCTTC.

This clonotype occurred a few times. The chain combines TRBV11-2 with TRBJ2-3; 12 bases are shared with TRBD1. The V segment lost 4 bases and the J segment 4 bases; nucleotides outside the gene matches: 6. The CDR3 has 16 amino acids. The V gene's germline CDR1 is SGHAT and CDR2 FQNNGV. CDR3 amino acids: CASSSRDRGRSDTQYF. The CDR3, as DNA: TGTGCCAGCAGCTCCCGGGACAGGGGGCGATCAGATACGCAGTATTTT. Filled out from reference TRBV11-2 and TRBJ2-3, the complete variable domain reads EAGVAQSPRYKIIEKRQSVAFWCNPISGHATLYWYQQILGQGPKLLIQFQNNGVVDDSQLPKDRFSAERLKGVDSTLKIQPAKLEDSAVYLCASSSRDRGRSDTQYFGPGTRLTVL.

This clonotype has more than one count but fewer than ten. The chain is built from TRBV5-1 and TRBJ2-5; 8 bases match TRBD2. J gave up 4 bases and V 4 bases, and 6 bases lay outside the gene matches. Germline CDR1 is SGHRS and CDR2 is YFSETQ. The CDR3 sequence is 14 residues long. CDR3 region: CASSPGGTVETQYF. The CDR3 DNA is TGCGCCAGCAGCCCGGGAGGGACGGTAGAGACCCAGTACTTC.

The V gene is TRBV9, the J gene TRBJ2-3; D is perhaps TRBD2 (5 bases). The CDR3 runs 13 residues. Germline CDR1 SGDLS, CDR2 YYNGEE. V lost 0 bases and J 6 bases, leaving 8 bases between the germline ends. The CDR3: CASSVASSDTQYF. The CDR3 region has the DNA TGTGCCAGCAGCGTAGCTAGCAGTGATACGCAGTATTTT. Drawing the rest from reference TRBV9 and TRBJ2-3, the complete variable domain is DSGVTQTPKHLITATGQRVTLRCSPRSGDLSVYWYQQSLDQGLQFLIQYYNGEERAKGNILERFSAQQFPDLHSELNLSSLELGDSALYFCASSVASSDTQYFGPGTRLTVL.

In its sample, this clonotype was seen a few times. The genes are TRBV12-5 and TRBJ2-3, with 14 bases aligning to TRBD2. The CDR3 loop spans 16 amino acids. Trimming cost V 6 bases and J 1 base; bases outside gene matches: 3. Germline CDR1 LGHNT, CDR2 FRNRAP. CDR3 sequence: CASGRTSGGRTDTQYF. Written as DNA, the CDR3 is TGTGCTAGTGGACGGACTAGCGGGGGGCGCACAGATACGCAGTATTTT.

The chain combines TRBV20-1 with TRBJ2-3, with D unclear. Trimming cost V 0 bases and J 2 bases, with 6 bases left between them. Germline V CDR1 and CDR2: DFQATT, SNEGSKA (reference sequence). The CDR3 loop spans 13 amino acids. CDR3 sequence: CSARDTITDTQYF. Written as DNA, the CDR3 is TGCAGTGCTAGAGATACGATCACAGATACGCAGTATTTT.

V usage is TRBV3-1 and J usage is TRBJ1-1; D may be TRBD1 (5 bases). Trimming shortened V by 6 bases and J by 5 bases, and 13 bases separated the two germline ends. The CDR3 has 13 residues. CDR1 LGHDT and CDR2 YNNKEL come from the germline V gene (reference sequence). CDR3 bases: TGTGCCAGCAGGCCCGGGGAGGGGACTGAAGCTTTCTTT. It translates to CASRPGEGTEAFF.

There are a few counts of this clonotype. The rearrangement joins TRBV11-1 to TRBJ2-1; TRBD2 is a possible D gene (6 bases). Germline V lookup: CDR1 SGHAT, CDR2 FQDESV (reference sequence). The V gene lost 1 base and the J gene lost 10 bases, with 17 bases spanning the gap. The CDR3 extends over 15 amino acids. CDR3 sequence: CASSLGLGPLGEQFF. CDR3 sequence (DNA): TGTGCCAGCAGCTTAGGACTAGGCCCCCTTGGGGAGCAGTTCTTC.

A few counts support this clonotype. The chain employs TRBV4-1 and TRBJ1-6, with D possibly being TRBD1 (6 bases). V lost 4 bases to trimming and J lost 6 bases, with 16 bases between them. Germline V gene data show CDR1 as MGHRA and CDR2 as YSYEKL. The CDR3 is made up of 16 amino acids. CDR3 amino acids: CASSPQGQGTNSPLHF. The DNA of the CDR3 is TGCGCCAGCAGCCCCCAAGGGCAGGGGACTAATTCACCCCTCCACTTT.

The V and J genes are TRBV20-1 and TRBJ2-3, with 8 bases aligning to TRBD2. The V segment lost 6 bases and the J segment 2 bases; nucleotides outside the gene matches: 7. This CDR3 has 14 residues. The germline CDR1 and CDR2 sequences are DFQATT and SNEGSKA (reference sequence). CDR3 coding DNA: TGCAGTGCCGATACTAGCGGATCCACAGATACGCAGTATTTT. This codes for CSADTSGSTDTQYF.

This clonotype appeared a few times. This rearrangement joins TRBV20-1 to TRBJ1-2, with D tentatively TRBD1 (6 bases). V shed 0 bases and J shed 3 bases, with 23 bases lying between them. The CDR3 consists of 18 residues. Germline-derived CDR1 and CDR2 are DFQATT and SNEGSKA (reference sequence). The CDR3 sequence: CSARDLAPWGATDYGYTF. The CDR3 nucleotides are TGCAGTGCTAGAGATTTGGCTCCTTGGGGGGCGACTGACTATGGCTACACCTTC.

V and J are TRBV20-1 and TRBJ1-1; 7 nucleotides agree with TRBD1. With V trimmed by 5 bases and J by 4 bases, 13 bases remained unmatched. The CDR3 is 15 residues long. CDR1 DFQATT and CDR2 SNEGSKA come from the germline V gene (reference sequence). In DNA, the CDR3 is TGCAGTGCTTTCCCCTCACAGGGGCCGGGCACTGAAGCTTTCTTT. Encoded protein: CSAFPSQGPGTEAFF.

J is TRBJ2-7 and V is TRBV7-8; no clear D. Germline V gene data show CDR1 as SGHVS and CDR2 as FQNEAQ. CDR3 length equals 13 residues. V lost 1 base, J lost 2 bases, and 6 bases lay in between. CDR3 DNA: TGTGCCAGCAGCTTAGTGGAAACCTACGAGCAGTACTTC. Translating gives CASSLVETYEQYF.

The V gene is TRBV5-5, the J gene TRBJ2-2, with D unclear. The CDR3 totals 15 residues. Trimming took off 6 bases at V and 4 bases at J, with 16 bases between the two ends. Germline CDR1 and CDR2: SGHKS and YYEKEE (reference sequence). CDR3 nucleotide sequence: TGTGCCAGCACCTCTTGGGTGCACGGCACCGGGGAGCTGTTTTTT. The encoded protein is CASTSWVHGTGELFF.